This TCR beta chain was recovered during a study of technical replicates of blood from several donors. The CDR3 loop spans 15 amino acids. Trimming cost V 5 bases and J 3 bases; bases outside gene matches: 7. Germline V gene data show CDR1 as SGHVS and CDR2 as FNYEAQ. The protocol was immunoSEQ multiplex PCR, while the TCRdb copy is restricted to in-frame clones and leaves out a portion. Among fewer than 100,000 clones listed, roughly 90% were seen once. This TCR derives from a human donor in good health. Sequencing used T cells isolated from PBMCs. The chain links TRBV7-6 to TRBJ2-7, with 10 positions matching TRBD2. The CDR3 region is CASSPERTSGYEQYF. CDR3 bases: TGTGCCAGCAGCCCGGAAAGGACTAGCGGCTACGAGCAGTACTTC.